One and the same sample provided the 9 T cell receptor beta chains below, sequenced in a study of Ad26.COV2.S vaccination and SARS-CoV-2 variants. Noted treatment: roughly 20 received Ad26.COV2.S at low or high dose, single or two shots; roughly five received placebo; per-sample allocation not given. Specimens were obtained on day 63 following the first vaccine or placebo injection. Generated by immunoSEQ multiplex PCR, the TCRdb table keeps only in-frame clones and is missing some. The sample records around 320,000 clones, around 87% being singletons. Sample: peripheral blood, taken in a trial of Ad26.COV2.S vaccine versus placebo. All receptors come from a person aged 18-65 years who received the Ad26.COV2.S COVID-19 vaccine or a placebo.

This clone appeared a few times. The chain combines TRBV24-1 with TRBJ1-2; D not certain. Trimming shortened V by 3 bases and J by 6 bases, and 1 base separated the two germline ends. The CDR3 loop spans 10 amino acids. Germline V gene sequence: CDR1 KGHDR, CDR2 SFDVKD. The CDR3 here is CATSDHGYTF. The CDR3 nucleotides are TGTGCCACCAGTGATCATGGCTACACCTTC.

The chain is built from TRBV5-4 and TRBJ2-3; 8 positions agree with TRBD1. Germline V gives CDR1 SGHNT, CDR2 YYREEE (reference sequence). Trimming took 2 bases from V and 0 from J; bases not matched to a gene: 2. This CDR3 comprises 15 residues. CDR3 in amino acids: CASSLDRGSTDTQYF. The DNA for the CDR3 is TGTGCCAGCAGCTTAGACAGGGGCAGCACAGATACGCAGTATTTT.

For this clone: At the DNA level, this CDR3 is encoded by other sequences in the same sample as well. The chain carries TRBV6-5 and TRBJ1-5, with D uncertain. V lost 0 bases to trimming and J lost 1 base, with 4 bases between them. From germline, CDR1 is MNHEY and CDR2 SVGAGI. This CDR3 is built from 14 residues. In nucleotides, the CDR3 is TGTGCCAGCAGTTACTCGACCAGCAATCAGCCCCAGCATTTT. Residues: CASSYSTSNQPQHF.

The V gene is TRBV4-2, the J gene TRBJ2-1; 7 bases line up with TRBD1. The V and J ends lost 5 bases and 2 bases, in that order; junction bases with no gene match: 6. Germline-derived CDR1 and CDR2 are LGHNA and YNFKEQ. The CDR3 extends over 15 amino acids. The CDR3: CASSSRQGAYNEQFF. The CDR3 DNA sequence: TGTGCCAGCAGCAGTAGACAGGGTGCCTACAATGAGCAGTTCTTC.

The chain carries TRBV7-6 and TRBJ1-2, with D maybe TRBD1 (5 bases). V lost 1 base and J 2 bases, leaving 8 bases between the germline ends. CDR3 length: 14 residues. Germline CDR1 SGHVS, CDR2 FNYEAQ. Here the CDR3 DNA reads TGTGCCAGCAGCTTAGGGGGACGGAACTATGGCTACACCTTC. Protein sequence: CASSLGGRNYGYTF.

The V and J genes are TRBV2 and TRBJ2-7; D uncertain. The ends were cut back, 1 base at V and 0 bases at J, with 7 bases in the middle. The CDR3 runs 14 residues. Germline CDR1 is SNHLY and CDR2 is FYNNEI. CDR3 bases: TGTGCCAGCAGTGAAGAGAGGATCTCCTACGAGCAGTACTTC. As protein: CASSEERISYEQYF.

This clone was detected a few times. The chain uses TRBV12-5 and TRBJ1-1; D is unresolved. Per germline, CDR1 LGHNT and CDR2 FRNRAP. V dropped 2 bases and J dropped 1 base, with 5 bases sitting between them. The CDR3 covers 13 residues. Here the CDR3 reads CASGLRANTEAFF. The CDR3 nucleotides read TGTGCTAGTGGTTTGCGTGCGAACACTGAAGCTTTCTTT.

With respect to this clone: One junction end disagrees with the germline gene, perhaps due to a read error. CDR3 DNA: TGTGCCAGTAGCCGTCAGGGGTTTTTATGG. Its translation: CASSRQGFLW. V and J are TRBV19 and TRBJ1-1; tentative D call: TRBD1 (6 bases). The CDR3 is 10 amino acids. Per the germline V gene, CDR1 is LNHDA and CDR2 is SQIVND (reference sequence).

The table lists this clone with a few counts. J is TRBJ1-4 and V is TRBV24-1; D might be TRBD1 (6 bases). Germline V CDR1 and CDR2: KGHDR, SFDVKD. V was pared by 2 bases and J by 7 bases, with 16 bases between. The CDR3 covers 16 residues. The CDR3 sequence: CATSDSRGPWSEKLFF. In nucleotides, the CDR3 is TGTGCCACCAGTGATTCCAGGGGTCCATGGAGTGAAAAACTGTTTTTT.